Presented here are 13 T cell receptor beta chains from one specimen sequenced in a study of Ad26.COV2.S vaccination and SARS-CoV-2 variants. Treatment noted: 15 to 20 received Ad26.COV2.S at low or high dose, single or two shots; roughly five received placebo; per-sample allocation not given. The samples were gathered on day 63 after the first injection of vaccine or placebo. Repertoires were generated with immunoSEQ multiplex PCR, while TCRdb's copy carries only in-frame clones and drops some. The sample records more than 350,000 clones, around 90% being singletons. The sequencing used peripheral blood, collected in a trial of Ad26.COV2.S vaccine versus placebo. These receptors all come from a person aged 18-60 years who received the Ad26.COV2.S COVID-19 vaccine or a placebo.

V usage is TRBV4-2 and J usage is TRBJ2-1; 10 nucleotides line up with TRBD1. Germline lookup yields CDR1 LGHNA and CDR2 YNFKEQ. The V segment lost 4 bases and the J segment 1 base; nucleotides outside the gene matches: 1. This CDR3 region has 15 residues. The CDR3 bases are TGTGCCAGCAGCCCGGGACAGGGGTCCTACAATGAGCAGTTCTTC. Translation: CASSPGQGSYNEQFF.

V and J are TRBV20-1 and TRBJ2-7; maybe TRBD2 (5 bases). Trimming left V 3 bases short and J 1 base short, with 16 bases between. Germline loops: CDR1 DFQATT, CDR2 SNEGSKA (reference sequence). CDR3 size: 15 residues. Written as DNA, the CDR3 is TGCAGTGCTAGTAGCATCGGACTGACTTCCTACGAGCAGTACTTC. This encodes CSASSIGLTSYEQYF.

The J gene is TRBJ2-1, the V gene TRBV12-3 or TRBV12-4; possible D gene TRBD1, 5 bases. Trimming shortened V by 5 bases and J by 10 bases, and 12 bases separated the two germline ends. This CDR3 comprises 12 residues. Written as DNA, the CDR3 is TGTGCCAGCAGTAGGGGCGCATTGGAGCAGTTCTTC. This encodes CASSRGALEQFF.

The chain has TRBV30 and TRBJ2-3, with 7 bases aligning to TRBD2. The CDR3 sequence is 16 residues long. The junction had 8 bases not matched to a gene; V was cut back by 2 bases and J by 0 bases. The germline V gene has CDR1 GTSNPN and CDR2 SVGIG (reference sequence). CDR3 residues: CAWSTRTSWSTDTQYF. CDR3 coding DNA: TGTGCCTGGAGTACGCGGACTAGTTGGAGCACAGATACGCAGTATTTT. Filled out from reference TRBV30 and TRBJ2-3, the complete variable domain reads SQTIHQWPATLVQPVGSPLSLECTVEGTSNPNLYWYRQAAGRGLQLLFYSVGIGQISSEVPQNLSASRPQDRQFILSSKKLLLSDSGFYLCAWSTRTSWSTDTQYFGPGTRLTVL.

A few counts support this clone. The rearrangement links TRBV28 to TRBJ2-3; a weak D match, TRBD2 (5 bases). Germline CDR1 MDHEN, CDR2 SYDVKM. The CDR3 loop spans 10 amino acids. Trimming shortened V by 10 bases and J by 8 bases, and 10 bases separated the two germline ends. The CDR3 here is CATGMRTQYF. DNA of the CDR3: TGTGCCACCGGGATGCGTACGCAGTATTTT.

The rearrangement joins TRBV24-1 to TRBJ2-3, with a tentative D call TRBD2 (6 bases). In germline, CDR1 is KGHDR, CDR2 SFDVKD. This CDR3 spans 15 amino acids. V was cut by 3 bases and J by 4 bases, with 13 bases left in between. The CDR3: CATSDATRTADTQYF. In DNA, the CDR3 is TGTGCCACCAGTGATGCGACTAGAACGGCAGATACGCAGTATTTT.

V gene TRBV20-1 combines with J gene TRBJ2-5; no firm D call. The CDR3 consists of 11 residues. The V gene lost 7 bases and the J gene lost 1 base, with 7 bases spanning the gap. Germline V gene data show CDR1 as DFQATT and CDR2 as SNEGSKA (reference sequence). Here the CDR3 DNA reads TGCAGTGTACCCCTCCAAGAGACCCAGTACTTC. Protein sequence: CSVPLQETQYF.

This chain connects TRBV5-4 to TRBJ1-2, with no clear D. V was pared by 4 bases and J by 2 bases, with 12 bases between. The CDR3 runs to 14 residues. Germline V gives CDR1 SGHNT, CDR2 YYREEE (reference sequence). As DNA, the CDR3 is TGTGCCAGCAGCGTAATCGGGCAGAACTATGGCTACACCTTC. Residues: CASSVIGQNYGYTF.

The table lists this clone with a few counts. This chain links TRBV5-4 with TRBJ2-6, with D perhaps TRBD2 (6 bases). Germline V gene data show CDR1 as SGHNT and CDR2 as YYREEE (reference sequence). This CDR3 is 17 amino acids long. With 2 bases removed from V and 0 bases from J, the gap between germline ends came to 12 bases. The CDR3 reads CASSFAGTYSGANVLTF. Written as DNA, the CDR3 is TGTGCCAGCAGCTTTGCCGGGACTTACTCTGGGGCCAACGTCCTGACTTTC.

The rearrangement links TRBV3-1 (or the pseudogene TRBV3-2) to TRBJ2-7; D is perhaps TRBD1 or TRBD2 (6 bases each). This CDR3 spans 14 amino acids. Trimming pared 4 bases from V and 1 base from J, leaving 11 bases between. Germline assignment: CDR1 LGHDT and CDR2 YNNKEL (reference sequence). The CDR3 here is CASSPRGGSYEQYF. CDR3 DNA: TGTGCCAGCAGCCCCAGGGGAGGATCCTACGAGCAGTACTTC.

The genes are TRBV7-9 and TRBJ2-7; TRBD1 matches at 9 bases. The CDR3 totals 15 residues. The V segment lost 5 bases and the J segment 4 bases; nucleotides outside the gene matches: 9. Germline CDR1 SEHNR, CDR2 FQNEAQ (reference sequence). DNA for the CDR3: TGTGCCAGCAGCGACACGGGACAGGGTTTTTACGAGCAGTACTTC. This sequence encodes CASSDTGQGFYEQYF.

The V and J genes are TRBV7-9 and TRBJ1-2; possible D gene TRBD1, 6 bases. CDR3 size: 16 residues. From germline, CDR1 is SEHNR and CDR2 FQNEAQ (reference sequence). Trimming took off 5 bases at V and 2 bases at J, with 18 bases between the two ends. Here the CDR3 DNA reads TGTGCCAGCAGCGGATACACTGGGGGGCTAAACTATGGCTACACCTTC. Amino acids: CASSGYTGGLNYGYTF.

This chain links TRBV7-3 with TRBJ2-1; maybe TRBD1 (6 bases). The CDR3 consists of 13 residues. The germline gives CDR1 SGHTA, CDR2 FQGTGA. V lost 4 bases to trimming and J lost 12 bases, with 16 bases between them. The CDR3, as DNA: TGTGCCAGCAGCTCGACAACCCTAGGGGGGCAGTTCTTC. Amino acids: CASSSTTLGGQFF.